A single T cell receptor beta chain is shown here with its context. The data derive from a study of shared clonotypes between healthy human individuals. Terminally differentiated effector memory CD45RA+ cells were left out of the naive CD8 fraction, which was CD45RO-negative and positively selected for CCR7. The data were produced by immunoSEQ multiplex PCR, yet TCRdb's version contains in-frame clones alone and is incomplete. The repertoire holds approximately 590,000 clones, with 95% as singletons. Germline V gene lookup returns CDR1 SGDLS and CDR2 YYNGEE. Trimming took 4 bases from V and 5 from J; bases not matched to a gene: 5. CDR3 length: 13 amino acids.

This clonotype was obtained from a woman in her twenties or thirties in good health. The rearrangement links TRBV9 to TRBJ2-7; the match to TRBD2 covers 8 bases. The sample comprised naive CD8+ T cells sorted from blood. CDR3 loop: CASSSGLEHEQYF. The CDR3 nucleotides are TGTGCCAGCAGCTCGGGACTAGAGCACGAGCAGTACTTC.